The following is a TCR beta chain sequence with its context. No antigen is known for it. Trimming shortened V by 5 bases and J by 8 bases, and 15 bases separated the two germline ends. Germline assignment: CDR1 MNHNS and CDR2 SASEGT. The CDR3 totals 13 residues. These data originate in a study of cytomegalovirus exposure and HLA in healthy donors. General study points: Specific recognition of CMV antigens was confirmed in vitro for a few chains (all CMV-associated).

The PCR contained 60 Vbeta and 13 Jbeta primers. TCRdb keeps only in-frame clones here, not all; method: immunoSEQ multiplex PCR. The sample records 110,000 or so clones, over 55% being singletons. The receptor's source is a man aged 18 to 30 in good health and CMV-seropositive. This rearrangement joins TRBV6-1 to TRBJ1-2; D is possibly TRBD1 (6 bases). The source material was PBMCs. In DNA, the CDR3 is TGTGCCAGCAGTCCCCGGGGGGGGCTGGGCTACACCTTC. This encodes CASSPRGGLGYTF.